The 9 T cell receptor beta chains below were found in one sample sequenced in a study of cytomegalovirus exposure and HLA in healthy donors. This PCR relied on a set of 60 Vbeta primers and 13 Jbeta primers. The repertoire was sequenced with immunoSEQ multiplex PCR; TCRdb's copy has only in-frame clones and lacks some. Here the sample spans 100,000 to 120,000 clones, roughly three quarters being singletons. Specimen: PBMCs. The receptors originated from a man younger than 45 in good health and CMV-seronegative.

V is TRBV4-1 and J is TRBJ2-3; TRBD1 agrees at 8 bases. CDR3 size: 16 residues. V lost 6 bases to trimming and J lost 2 bases; unmatched junction nucleotides: 10. Looked up from germline, CDR1 is MGHRA and CDR2 is YSYEKL. The CDR3 DNA sequence: TGCGCCAGCAGTCTCGACCGGGACAGGTACACAGATACGCAGTATTTT. Translated, it gives CASSLDRDRYTDTQYF.

The V call is TRBV5-1, the J call TRBJ2-1, with 7 bases that match TRBD1. This CDR3 has 16 amino acids. Germline CDR1 is SGHRS and CDR2 is YFSETQ. The V and J ends lost 4 bases and 1 base, in that order; junction bases with no gene match: 8. CDR3 DNA sequence: TGCGCCAGCAGCAGCACAGGGGATTTATCCTACAATGAGCAGTTCTTC. It codes for CASSSTGDLSYNEQFF.

The table lists this clone with a few counts. The chain is built from TRBV7-2 and TRBJ1-4; D gene uncertain. This CDR3 has 12 residues. Trimming removed 5 bases from V and 14 bases from J, with 15 bases in between. Germline assignment: CDR1 SGHTA and CDR2 FQGNSA. The CDR3 here is CASSPRVGALFF. DNA for the CDR3: TGTGCCAGCAGCCCACGGGTTGGTGCGCTGTTTTTT.

V and J are TRBV6-5 and TRBJ2-4; D is possibly TRBD1 (6 bases). V shed 2 bases and J shed 6 bases, with 14 bases lying between them. Germline V lookup: CDR1 MNHEY, CDR2 SVGAGI. This CDR3 spans 15 amino acids. The DNA for the CDR3 is TGTGCCAGCAGTTACACGGACAGCATTTCAAACATTCAGTACTTC. Its translation is CASSYTDSISNIQYF.

The chain carries TRBV11-3 and TRBJ1-1; no firm D call. This CDR3 spans 15 amino acids. Germline CDR1 is SGHNT and CDR2 is YENEEA. V lost 1 base, J lost 0 bases, and 9 bases lay in between. This chain's CDR3 is CASSLGRTLNTEAFF. The CDR3 DNA is TGTGCCAGCAGCTTAGGCAGAACCTTGAACACTGAAGCTTTCTTT.

The chain has TRBV7-2 and TRBJ1-1; D might be TRBD1 (5 bases). V lost 3 bases, J lost 3 bases, and 11 bases lay in between. Germline V gene sequence: CDR1 SGHTA, CDR2 FQGNSA. This CDR3 region has 14 residues. CDR3 sequence reads: CASSFSGTDTEAFF. The CDR3 DNA reads TGTGCCAGCAGCTTTTCAGGGACTGACACTGAAGCTTTCTTT.

This clone has just a few counts. The chain has TRBV6-6 and TRBJ1-3; D is unresolved. The germline gives CDR1 MNHNY, CDR2 SVGAGI (reference sequence). The V end was cut by 5 bases, the J end by 0 bases, with 8 bases between. The CDR3 loop spans 14 amino acids. CDR3 nucleotide sequence: TGTGCCAGCAGTACGGGAACCTCTGGAAACACCATATATTTT. This sequence encodes CASSTGTSGNTIYF.

The CDR3 is CASSLRGDLRSDNQPQHF. The DNA of the CDR3 is TGTGCCAGTAGTTTACGGGGGGATCTTAGGAGCGATAATCAGCCCCAGCATTTT. The chain joins TRBV19 to TRBJ1-5, with a weak D call TRBD1 (5 bases). The CDR3 is 18 residues long. V shed 5 bases and J shed 4 bases, with 24 bases lying between them. CDR1 and CDR2 from the germline V gene are LNHDA and SQIVND (reference sequence).

The chain links TRBV30 to TRBJ1-1; D is unclear. V lost 8 bases, J lost 10 bases, and 23 bases lay in between. The CDR3 spans 13 residues. In germline, CDR1 is GTSNPN, CDR2 SVGIG (reference sequence). The CDR3 region is CATRVGSGWPAFF. Written as DNA, the CDR3 is TGTGCCACGAGAGTAGGCTCAGGATGGCCAGCTTTCTTT.